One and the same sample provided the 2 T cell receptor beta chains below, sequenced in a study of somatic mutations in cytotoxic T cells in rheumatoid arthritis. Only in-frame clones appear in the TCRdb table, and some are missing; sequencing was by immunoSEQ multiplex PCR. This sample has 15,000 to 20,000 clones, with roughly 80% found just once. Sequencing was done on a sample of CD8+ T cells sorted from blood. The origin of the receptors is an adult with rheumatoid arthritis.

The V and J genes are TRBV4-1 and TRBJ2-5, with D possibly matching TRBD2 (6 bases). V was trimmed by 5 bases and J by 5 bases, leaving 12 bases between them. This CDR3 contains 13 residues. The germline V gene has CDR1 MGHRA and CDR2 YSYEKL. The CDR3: CASSGGAGETQYF. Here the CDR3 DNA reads TGCGCCAGCAGCGGCGGGGCAGGGGAGACCCAGTACTTC.

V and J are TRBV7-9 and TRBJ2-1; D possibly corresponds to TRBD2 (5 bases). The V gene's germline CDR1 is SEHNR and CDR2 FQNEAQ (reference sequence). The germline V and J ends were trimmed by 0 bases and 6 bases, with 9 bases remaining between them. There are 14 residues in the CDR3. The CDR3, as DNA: TGTGCCAGCAGCTTAGCGCGGGCTGGCAATGAGCAGTTCTTC. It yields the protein CASSLARAGNEQFF.